This T cell receptor beta chain was recovered during a study of T cell responses to AZD1222 COVID-19 vaccine. Study conclusions and caveats: Regions 160-218 and 743-854 held dominance among vaccine-associated CD4 TCRs, which spanned spike. Sampling captured repertoires only after the peak T cell response.

Clones were read by immunoSEQ multiplex PCR, and TCRdb kept only the in-frame ones, dropping some. This sample yields around 140,000 clones, of which around nine tenths are seen a single time; around 1.8% belongs to the top ten. Regarding this clone: The antigen is undetermined.

The V and J ends lost 9 bases and 3 bases respectively, with 18 bases between them. CDR1 is SEHNR and CDR2 is FQNEAQ in the germline V gene (reference sequence). The CDR3 consists of 14 residues. V and J are TRBV7-9 and TRBJ2-7; D unresolved. This receptor was identified in an adult in good health. Material: peripheral blood, obtained on day 0 of AZD1222 vaccination. In DNA form, the CDR3 reads TGTGCCAGTGGCCCAGAGACTGCTTACTACGAGCAGTACTTC. Protein product: CASGPETAYYEQYF. The variable domain in full, with the rest retrieved from reference TRBV7-9 and TRBJ2-7, is DTGVSQNPRHKITKRGQNVTFRCDPISEHNRLYWYRQTLGQGPEFLTYFQNEAQLEKSRLLSDRFSAERPKGSFSTLEIQRTEQGDSAMYLCASGPETAYYEQYFGPGTRLTVT.